This T cell receptor (beta chain) was captured in a study of blood T cell repertoires in COVID-19. Whole-study context: Samples taken during acute and convalescent COVID-19 were collected in the United States, Italy and Spain. T cells, B-cell-depleted T cells, or PBMCs provided the cDNA or gDNA that served as material.

Per the original methods: Reference gene primer amplification in the assay estimated nucleated cell counts. Sequencing used immunoSEQ multiplex PCR; TCRdb keeps in-frame clones, though not all of them. The DNA was the basis for D and trimming; V, J and clone size are from that table. This sample has 140,000 or so clones, with 80% to 90% found just once. V gave up 3 bases and J gave up 4 bases, with 18 bases separating them. The CDR3 has 16 amino acids. CDR1 is MNHNY and CDR2 is SVGAGI in the germline V gene (reference sequence). This clonotype originated in a middle-aged man who had recovered from COVID-19. Sequencing was done on a sample of peripheral blood. The chain employs TRBV6-6 and TRBJ1-2; possible D gene TRBD1, 6 bases. For the CDR3, the DNA is TGTGCCAGCAGTTATTCCGGGGTTGGCAGGGGCTATGGCTACACCTTC. Residues: CASSYSGVGRGYGYTF.